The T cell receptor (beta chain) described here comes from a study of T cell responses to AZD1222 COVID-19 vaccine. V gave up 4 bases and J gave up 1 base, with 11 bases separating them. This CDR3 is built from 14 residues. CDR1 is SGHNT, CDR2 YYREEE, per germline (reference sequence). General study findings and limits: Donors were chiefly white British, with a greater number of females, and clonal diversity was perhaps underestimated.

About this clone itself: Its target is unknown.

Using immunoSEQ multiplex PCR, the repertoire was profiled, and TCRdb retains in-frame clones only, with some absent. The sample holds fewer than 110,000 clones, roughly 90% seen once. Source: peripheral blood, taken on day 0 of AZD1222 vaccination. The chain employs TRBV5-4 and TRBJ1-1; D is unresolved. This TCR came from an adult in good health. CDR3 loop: CASSPRRTNTEAFF. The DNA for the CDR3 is TGTGCCAGCAGCCCCAGAAGGACGAACACTGAAGCTTTCTTT.